Sequencing of this T cell receptor (beta chain) was carried out in a study of technical replicates of blood from a handful of donors. Generated by immunoSEQ multiplex PCR, the TCRdb table keeps only in-frame clones and is missing some. The table includes fewer than 85,000 clones, 90% detected once. CDR3 length equals 12 residues. Trimming pared 7 bases from V and 6 bases from J, leaving 11 bases between. Germline V gene sequence: CDR1 SGHKS, CDR2 YYEKEE (reference sequence). This clone was detected a few times. The sequence was obtained from a human donor in good health. Some clones in this sample may be carry-over from other donors' samples. This chain joins TRBV5-5 and TRBJ1-5; D remains ambiguous. Sequencing was performed on PBMCs. CDR3 DNA sequence: TGTGCCAGCCCGTTCGTTTGTCAGCCCCAGCATTTT. Translating gives CASPFVCQPQHF.